The rows below give T cell receptor beta chains drawn from one sample of a study of cytomegalovirus exposure and HLA in healthy donors. The method was immunoSEQ multiplex PCR; TCRdb's version includes in-frame clones alone and lacks a portion of them. The sample includes 200,000 to 250,000 clones, around 80% seen only once; the top ten take more than 0.5%. Sequencing was performed on PBMCs. All receptors derive from a woman aged 40 to 49 in good health and CMV-seronegative. CDR3s include the opening cysteine and the closing phenylalanine or tryptophan. A D gene is named only where the DNA matches it firmly. Some rows mark clone size as missing; the rest say once, few, many or name a class of expanded clone.

clone size	V gene	D gene	J gene	CDR3 protein	CDR3 DNA
once	TRBV19	NA	TRBJ1-5	CASSILTDWGQPQHF	TGTGCCAGTAGTATCTTGACGGACTGGGGACAGCCCCAGCATTTT
NA	TRBV7-2	TRBD2	TRBJ2-3	CASSLRSGDTDTQYF	TGTGCCAGCAGCTTAAGAAGCGGGGACACAGATACGCAGTATTTT
once	TRBV14	NA	TRBJ2-7	CASKPGSQYEQYF	TGTGCCAGCAAACCGGGGTCCCAGTACGAGCAGTACTTC
NA	TRBV6-6	TRBD1	TRBJ1-2	CASSSQQGYYGYTF	TGTGCCAGCAGTTCCCAACAGGGGTACTATGGCTACACCTTC
NA	TRBV7-2	NA	TRBJ1-3	CATSWGPGNTIYF	TGTGCCACCTCGTGGGGGCCTGGAAACACCATATATTTT
NA	TRBV30	TRBD2	TRBJ2-3	CAKTSGADTQYF	TGTGCCAAGACTAGCGGAGCTGATACGCAGTATTTT
NA	TRBV5-1	TRBD1	TRBJ2-3	CASSPDRGLTDTQYF	TGCGCCAGCAGCCCCGACAGGGGGCTTACAGATACGCAGTATTTT
NA	TRBV7-9	TRBD1	TRBJ2-5	CASSSFTGTAPLQETQYF	TGTGCCAGCAGCTCATTTACGGGGACAGCCCCCCTCCAAGAGACCCAGTACTTC
once	TRBV5-1	TRBD1	TRBJ2-3	CASSSTGVDTQYF	TGCGCCAGCAGCTCAACAGGGGTGGATACGCAGTATTTT
NA	TRBV18	NA	TRBJ1-3	CASSSQTAPGGNTIYF	TGTGCCAGCTCATCCCAGACAGCCCCAGGTGGAAACACCATATATTTT
NA	TRBV7-3	TRBD2	TRBJ2-7	CASSLTSGGNLGEQYF	TGTGCCAGCAGCTTGACTAGCGGGGGGAACTTGGGCGAGCAGTACTTC
once	TRBV23-1	NA	TRBJ1-1	CASSGTEAFF	TGCGCCAGCAGCGGGACTGAAGCTTTCTTT
NA	TRBV27	NA	TRBJ1-1	CASSLGAYTEAFF	TGTGCCAGCAGTTTAGGAGCGTACACTGAAGCTTTCTTT
NA	TRBV18	NA	TRBJ2-1	CASSPLDSSYNEQFF	TGTGCCAGCTCACCACTTGACAGCTCCTACAATGAGCAGTTCTTC
NA	TRBV7-9	NA	TRBJ1-1	CASSFSANTEAFF	TGTGCCAGCAGCTTCAGCGCGAACACTGAAGCTTTCTTT
few	TRBV7-6	NA	TRBJ2-6	CASSPYGHSGANVLTF	TGTGCCAGCAGTCCGTATGGGCACTCTGGGGCCAACGTCCTGACTTTC
once	TRBV7-3	NA	TRBJ2-2	CASSLGAGELFF	TGTGCCAGCAGCTTGGGCGCCGGGGAGCTGTTTTTT
NA	TRBV5-1	TRBD1	TRBJ1-4	CASSLGQGLYNEKLFF	TGCGCCAGCAGCTTGGGACAGGGACTGTATAATGAAAAACTGTTTTTT
NA	TRBV7-9	NA	TRBJ2-5	CASSIPGLGETQYF	TGTGCCAGCAGCATACCAGGGTTAGGAGAGACCCAGTACTTC
NA	TRBV4-1	NA	TRBJ1-2	CASSQGLSDGYTF	TGCGCCAGCAGCCAAGGACTGTCGGATGGCTACACCTTC
NA	TRBV25-1	NA	TRBJ1-3	CASTLGGGGISGNTIYF	TGTGCCAGCACCCTGGGAGGGGGGGGTATTTCTGGAAACACCATATATTTT
few	TRBV6-1	NA	TRBJ1-1	CASSDGGGDTEAFF	TGTGCCAGCAGTGATGGCGGCGGTGACACTGAAGCTTTCTTT
NA	TRBV12-2	NA	TRBJ2-4	CASRLGLAKNIQYF	TGTGCAAGTCGCTTGGGGCTAGCCAAAAACATTCAGTACTTC
few	TRBV4-1	NA	TRBJ2-2	CASSPRGDGELFF	TGCGCCAGCAGCCCCCGCGGTGACGGGGAGCTGTTTTTT
NA	TRBV6-1	NA	TRBJ1-3	CASSDRRQADGNTIYF	TGTGCCAGCAGTGACCGGAGACAGGCTGACGGAAACACCATATATTTT
NA	TRBV6-1	TRBD1	TRBJ1-1	CASSNDRGTEAFF	TGTGCCAGCAGTAACGACAGGGGCACTGAAGCTTTCTTT
NA	TRBV5-1	NA	TRBJ1-1	CASTGAVGTEAFF	TGCGCTAGCACCGGGGCCGTGGGGACAGAAGCTTTCTTT
NA	TRBV10-1	TRBD1	TRBJ2-3	CASSSGGTGADTQYF	TGCGCCAGCAGTTCCGGTGGGACAGGGGCAGATACGCAGTATTTT
few	TRBV19	NA	TRBJ1-1	CASSMGGGTEAFF	TGTGCCAGTAGTATGGGGGGGGGCACTGAAGCTTTCTTT
NA	TRBV28	NA	TRBJ1-6	CASSLRTYNSPLHF	TGTGCCAGCAGTTTACGGACTTATAATTCACCCCTCCACTTT
NA	TRBV30	NA	TRBJ1-6	CAWSGDVDSPLHF	TGTGCCTGGTCAGGGGATGTTGATTCACCCCTCCACTTT
NA	TRBV19	NA	TRBJ1-2	CASSTTPKPSYGYTF	TGTGCCAGTAGTACTACCCCGAAACCAAGCTATGGCTACACCTTC
NA	TRBV5-1	NA	TRBJ1-1	CASSFGGEAFF	TGCGCCAGCAGCTTCGGAGGGGAAGCTTTCTTT
once	TRBV15	TRBD1	TRBJ2-3	CATSTAGTATWYTQYF	TGTGCCACCAGCACCGCCGGGACAGCAACCTGGTATACGCAGTATTTT
NA	TRBV7-9	NA	TRBJ2-3	CASSLVTSSNTQYF	TGTGCCAGCAGCTTAGTGACAAGTTCGAATACGCAGTATTTT
NA	TRBV9	NA	TRBJ1-1	CASSAEGSANTEAFF	TGTGCCAGCAGCGCGGAGGGGAGTGCGAACACTGAAGCTTTCTTT
NA	TRBV7-9	TRBD1	TRBJ1-2	CASSALVGTGDGYTF	TGTGCCAGCAGCGCGTTAGTCGGGACAGGAGATGGCTACACCTTC
NA	TRBV6-5	NA	TRBJ1-2	CASSYVPGANYGYTF	TGTGCCAGCAGTTACGTCCCGGGAGCTAACTATGGCTACACCTTC
few	TRBV7-2	TRBD2	TRBJ2-5	CASSPKRGVQETQYF	TGTGCCAGCAGCCCAAAGCGGGGGGTACAAGAGACCCAGTACTTC
NA	TRBV6-6	TRBD2	TRBJ2-1	CASCGGFSCNEQFF	TGTGCCAGCTGCGGGGGTTTTTCATGCAATGAGCAGTTCTTC
NA	TRBV6-5	NA	TRBJ2-5	CASSYNGGKETQYF	TGTGCCAGCAGTTACAATGGGGGGAAAGAGACCCAGTACTTC
NA	TRBV9	TRBD2	TRBJ2-7	CASSARGSGGIYEQYF	TGTGCCAGCAGCGCCCGGGGGTCGGGGGGGATCTACGAGCAGTACTTC
NA	TRBV5-1	TRBD2	TRBJ2-1	CASSVGLAGALRYNEQFF	TGCGCCAGCAGCGTGGGACTAGCGGGGGCCCTACGCTACAATGAGCAGTTCTTC
NA	TRBV6-5	NA	TRBJ2-5	CASSYSIGERLETQYF	TGTGCCAGCAGTTACTCGATCGGGGAGAGGTTAGAGACCCAGTACTTC
NA	TRBV28	NA	TRBJ2-5	CASARGETQYF	TGTGCCAGCGCTAGGGGAGAGACCCAGTACTTC
NA	TRBV6-1	TRBD1	TRBJ2-7	CASSPGTAYEQYF	TGTGCCAGCAGCCCCGGGACAGCCTACGAGCAGTACTTC